This TCR beta chain originates from a study of T cells after yellow fever vaccination. Study-level background: SMART-Seq v4 Ultra Low Input served to prepare low-cell-number fractions. Whole-study findings and limits: Bulk-population clonotypes that are abundant could appear as contaminants in FACS-sorted repertoires. Detected again after the booster were most primary-vaccination clones, at 96% CD4 and 88% CD8.

Production of TCR cDNA was by 5'RACE template switching, which also added a universal primer site and UMIs. TCRdb independently ran MiXCR on the 5' RACE reads; one entry per CDR3 protein. The table includes 400,000 or so distinct CDR3 sequences, roughly 6.1% detected once. This clonotype was counted at least ten times. The target antigen is unknown. V gave up 7 bases and J gave up 0 bases; unmatched junction bases: 2. The CDR3 spans 14 residues. Germline CDR1 SQVTM, CDR2 ANQGSEA. This receptor was identified in a man in his thirties or forties who received the YFV17D yellow fever vaccine. The rearrangement joins TRBV29-1 to TRBJ2-2; 10 bases fit TRBD2. The sequencing used PBMCs, collected 5 days after the yellow fever booster vaccination. This CDR3 is CSGLAGANTGELFF. The CDR3 DNA sequence: TGCAGCGGCCTAGCGGGAGCGAACACCGGGGAGCTGTTTTTT.